This T cell receptor (beta chain) derives from a study of blood T cell repertoires in COVID-19. Study summary: COVID-19 samples collected from the United States, Italy and Spain covered acute and convalescent phases. The analysed material was cDNA or gDNA that came from T cells, B-cell-depleted T cells, or PBMCs.

Categorization into cohorts depended on clinical history that participants reported. The sample holds a few counts of this clone. This CDR3 has 15 residues. The V end lost 2 bases, the J end lost 0 bases, and 12 bases lay between the germline ends. Germline V gene sequence: CDR1 SGHNT, CDR2 YYREEE (reference sequence). The method was immunoSEQ multiplex PCR; TCRdb's version includes in-frame clones alone and lacks a portion of them. The data hold roughly 230,000 clones, with nearly 90% observed a single time. This sequence was found in a woman aged 25 to 39 with acute COVID-19. The chain links TRBV5-4 to TRBJ2-7; maybe TRBD2 (7 bases). The source material was PBMCs or T cells enriched from blood (not recorded which). The CDR3, as DNA: TGTGCCAGCAGCTTCGGGGGGCCAAGCTCCTACGAGCAGTACTTC. This sequence encodes CASSFGGPSSYEQYF.